A single sample is the source of the 19 T cell receptor beta chains below, sequenced in a study of T cell responses to AZD1222 COVID-19 vaccine. Using immunoSEQ multiplex PCR, the repertoire was profiled, and TCRdb retains in-frame clones only, with some absent. The sample carries roughly 120,000 clones, over 75% recorded once. Specimen: peripheral blood, collected on day 0 of AZD1222 vaccination. The receptors shown here come from an adult in good health.

The chain combines TRBV12-5 with TRBJ2-1, with 14 bases matching TRBD2. CDR3 length: 20 residues. Germline assignment: CDR1 LGHNT and CDR2 FRNRAP. V gave up 0 bases and J gave up 0 bases; unmatched junction bases: 7. This CDR3 reads CASGLVKGLAGADSYNEQFF. In DNA, the CDR3 is TGTGCTAGTGGTTTGGTGAAGGGACTAGCGGGAGCCGACTCCTACAATGAGCAGTTCTTC.

The gene calls are TRBV9 and TRBJ2-2; the D is unclear. The V and J ends lost 0 bases and 5 bases respectively, with 5 bases between them. CDR3 length: 13 amino acids. The V gene's germline CDR1 is SGDLS and CDR2 YYNGEE. CDR3 in DNA: TGTGCCAGCAGCGTAGGCCAGACCGGGGAGCTGTTTTTT. Translating gives CASSVGQTGELFF.

This clone was counted a single time. This sequence joins TRBV30 and TRBJ1-2, with no clear D. V lost 3 bases and J 0 bases, leaving 11 bases between the germline ends. The CDR3 spans 14 residues. Germline lookup yields CDR1 GTSNPN and CDR2 SVGIG (reference sequence). CDR3 region: CAWSPGTSNYGYTF. The CDR3 region has the DNA TGTGCCTGGAGCCCCGGCACCTCTAACTATGGCTACACCTTC.

V usage is TRBV20-1 and J usage is TRBJ1-6; D not resolved. The CDR3 runs to 14 residues. V was cut by 3 bases and J by 9 bases, with 15 bases left in between. Germline V CDR1 and CDR2: DFQATT, SNEGSKA (reference sequence). The CDR3 nucleotides read TGCAGTGCTAGTTTTGGGGAGGGATCTTCACCCCTCCACTTT. Translating it yields CSASFGEGSSPLHF.

J is TRBJ2-1 and V is TRBV6-2 or TRBV6-3; D remains unclear. This CDR3 has 13 amino acids. CDR1 is MNHEY and CDR2 is SVGEGT in the germline V gene. Trimming pared 4 bases from V and 6 bases from J, leaving 10 bases between. This chain's CDR3 is CASSSRPRNEQFF. The CDR3 DNA follows: TGTGCCAGCAGTTCCAGACCACGCAATGAGCAGTTCTTC.

The V gene is TRBV2, the J gene TRBJ2-1, with 9 bases matching TRBD2. V lost 6 bases, J lost 6 bases, and 12 bases stayed unmatched. Germline CDR1 is SNHLY and CDR2 is FYNNEI. This CDR3 region has 16 residues. The CDR3 spells CASRGTTSGPSNEQFF. CDR3 nucleotide sequence: TGTGCCAGCAGGGGAACGACTAGCGGCCCAAGCAATGAGCAGTTCTTC.

The rearrangement links TRBV2 to TRBJ2-2, with 8 nucleotides matching TRBD1. Germline V gene sequence: CDR1 SNHLY, CDR2 FYNNEI. V was pared by 6 bases and J by 6 bases, with 6 bases of the junction left unmatched. The CDR3 runs to 14 residues. The CDR3 DNA reads as TGTGCCAGCAGGGACAGGGTATCGGCCGGGGAGCTGTTTTTT. Translation gives CASRDRVSAGELFF.

The V and J genes are TRBV5-6 and TRBJ1-2; 7 nucleotides line up with TRBD1. The V gene's germline CDR1 is SGHDT and CDR2 YYEEEE. The V gene end was trimmed by 5 bases and the J gene end by 4 bases; junction bases not matched to a gene: 11. The CDR3 covers 15 residues. The CDR3 reads CASSLWDRRGYGYTF. The CDR3 nucleotides are TGTGCCAGCAGTTTGTGGGACAGAAGGGGCTATGGCTACACCTTC. The full variable domain, rest sourced from reference TRBV5-6 and TRBJ1-2, is DAGVTQSPTHLIKTRGQQVTLRCSPKSGHDTVSWYQQALGQGPQFIFQYYEEEERQRGNFPDRFSGHQFPNYSSELNVNALLLGDSALYLCASSLWDRRGYGYTFGSGTRLTVV.

The rearrangement uses TRBV19 and TRBJ2-2, with TRBD2 matching over 9 bases. V lost 1 base to trimming and J lost 3 bases; unmatched junction nucleotides: 0. Germline CDR1 reads LNHDA; CDR2 reads SQIVND (reference sequence). The CDR3 totals 15 residues. Written as DNA, the CDR3 is TGTGCCAGTAGTATAGGGACTAGCGACACCGGGGAGCTGTTTTTT. It translates to CASSIGTSDTGELFF. Combining the CDR3 with reference TRBV19 and TRBJ2-2 gives the whole variable domain DGGITQSPKYLFRKEGQNVTLSCEQNLNHDAMYWYRQDPGQGLRLIYYSQIVNDFQKGDIAEGYSVSREKKESFPLTVTSAQKNPTAFYLCASSIGTSDTGELFFGEGSRLTVL.

The gene calls are TRBV19 and TRBJ1-5, with 8 bases lining up with TRBD1. The germline CDR1 and CDR2 sequences are LNHDA and SQIVND (reference sequence). Losses at the gene ends were 4 bases for V and 2 bases for J; bases not matched to a gene: 1. The CDR3 consists of 14 residues. As DNA, the CDR3 is TGTGCCAGTAGTACGACAGGGGGCAATCAGCCCCAGCATTTT. Its translation: CASSTTGGNQPQHF.

V gene TRBV19 combines with J gene TRBJ2-2, with D uncertain. This CDR3 comprises 13 residues. The V end was cut by 3 bases, the J end by 2 bases, with 4 bases between. Germline V gene lookup returns CDR1 LNHDA and CDR2 SQIVND (reference sequence). DNA for the CDR3: TGTGCCAGTAGTATCACTAACACCGGGGAGCTGTTTTTT. It yields the protein CASSITNTGELFF.

The V and J genes are TRBV7-9 and TRBJ1-1; no definite D call. The ends were cut back, 1 base at V and 6 bases at J, with 6 bases in the middle. Per the germline V gene, CDR1 is SEHNR and CDR2 is FQNEAQ (reference sequence). This CDR3 contains 12 residues. The DNA for the CDR3 is TGTGCCAGCAGCTTAGGAGGAGCTGAAGCTTTCTTT. This translates into CASSLGGAEAFF.

The J gene is TRBJ2-7, the V gene TRBV5-1; the D call may be TRBD1 or TRBD2 (5 bases each). Trimming cost V 2 bases and J 5 bases, with 11 bases left between them. The length of the CDR3 is 13 residues. Germline CDR1 SGHRS, CDR2 YFSETQ. The DNA for the CDR3 is TGCGCCAGCAGCTTTTGGGGGATGGACGAGCAGTACTTC. As protein: CASSFWGMDEQYF.

The rearrangement links TRBV6-2 or TRBV6-3 to TRBJ2-7; 7 bases fit TRBD1. CDR3 size: 12 residues. Trimming removed 4 bases from V and 6 bases from J; junction bases left unmatched: 3. Per germline, CDR1 MNHEY and CDR2 SVGEGT. The CDR3 loop reads CASSSNRGEQYF. The CDR3 DNA reads TGTGCCAGCAGTTCCAACAGGGGCGAGCAGTACTTC.

This clone appeared a single time. The rearrangement links TRBV2 to TRBJ2-2, with 9 positions matching TRBD1. The CDR3 spans 18 residues. CDR1 SNHLY and CDR2 FYNNEI come from the germline V gene. V gave up 4 bases and J gave up 3 bases; unmatched junction bases: 12. The CDR3 sequence is CASSVIGGQGQYTGELFF. DNA for the CDR3: TGTGCCAGCAGTGTTATTGGGGGACAGGGCCAATACACCGGGGAGCTGTTTTTT.

The chain links TRBV24-1 to TRBJ1-2; tentative D call: TRBD1 (6 bases). The V end was cut by 6 bases, the J end by 8 bases, with 15 bases between. The CDR3 extends over 13 amino acids. Germline V gives CDR1 KGHDR, CDR2 SFDVKD. This chain's CDR3 is CATSIQGYQGYTF. CDR3 in DNA: TGTGCCACCAGTATACAGGGATATCAGGGCTACACCTTC.

The chain carries TRBV6-5 and TRBJ2-7; D may be TRBD1 (5 bases). Trimming cost V 6 bases and J 2 bases, with 11 bases left between them. Germline V gene lookup returns CDR1 MNHEY and CDR2 SVGAGI. The CDR3 consists of 13 residues. The CDR3 reads CASRDTEAYEQYF. CDR3 nucleotides: TGTGCCAGCAGGGACACCGAAGCCTACGAGCAGTACTTC.

J is TRBJ1-2 and V is TRBV7-2, with unresolved D. Looked up from germline, CDR1 is SGHTA and CDR2 is FQGNSA. CDR3 size: 15 residues. V dropped 5 bases and J dropped 6 bases, with 19 bases sitting between them. DNA of the CDR3: TGTGCCAGCAGCCTGGCTTACGGATCAGGTAATGGCTACACCTTC. It is translated as CASSLAYGSGNGYTF.

The chain recombines TRBV24-1 with TRBJ2-3, with TRBD2 matching over 7 bases. Per the germline V gene, CDR1 is KGHDR and CDR2 is SFDVKD. The CDR3 runs 17 residues. Trimming took 3 bases from V and 7 from J; bases not matched to a gene: 15. CDR3 loop: CATSDPRGGRGLNTQYF. The CDR3, as DNA: TGTGCCACCAGTGATCCTCGCGGCGGGAGAGGTCTAAATACGCAGTATTTT.